The T cell receptor (beta chain) under discussion was sequenced for a study of PD-L1 blockade in urothelial cancer. On the study more broadly: Investigators checked blood 3 weeks (second dose) and 6 weeks after treatment start.

On this clone: Antigen: not known.

The study, taken as a whole, reports: Clones that were tumor-associated expanded more in the blood of durable-benefit patients at 3 weeks.

Assay: immunoSEQ multiplex PCR; the TCRdb copy retains only in-frame clones and omits some. The top ten hold less than 20% of the sample, which has approximately 38,000 clones, approximately 82% seen once. This CDR3 has 17 residues. The germline CDR1 and CDR2 sequences are LNHDA and SQIVND (reference sequence). V lost 9 bases, J lost 0 bases, and 14 bases stayed unmatched. Sequenced here: PBMCs, sampled around atezolizumab (anti-PD-L1) treatment. This receptor was obtained from a man in his 60s with urothelial cancer. The rearrangement uses TRBV19 and TRBJ1-1; 9 bases align to TRBD1. The CDR3 region has the DNA TGTGCCAGCCGATTCGGGACAGGGTATAGGATGAACACTGAAGCTTTCTTT. Protein: CASRFGTGYRMNTEAFF. Complete variable domain (other parts from reference TRBV19 and TRBJ1-1): DGGITQSPKYLFRKEGQNVTLSCEQNLNHDAMYWYRQDPGQGLRLIYYSQIVNDFQKGDIAEGYSVSREKKESFPLTVTSAQKNPTAFYLCASRFGTGYRMNTEAFFGQGTRLTVV.